A selection of T cell receptor beta chains follows, all from one sample in a study of blood T cells in healthy people across ages. TCRdb independently ran MiXCR on the 5' RACE reads; one entry per CDR3 protein. The sample has roughly 700,000 distinct CDR3 sequences; 45% to 50% are singletons. The source material was blood. These receptors were collected from a woman in her sixties or seventies in good health. Each CDR3 is given with its conserved first and last residue. The order of the fields is V gene, D gene, clone size, J gene, CDR3 protein, CDR3 DNA. D genes are given only for firm matches. Not every row has a clone size; where given, it reads once, few, many or a size class.

TRBV6-6,TRBD2,-,TRBJ2-7,CASSLPLREGRYEQYF,TGTGCCAGCAGCTTACCTCTGAGGGAGGGCCGGTACGAGCAGTACTTC
TRBV2,-,-,TRBJ2-3,CASSEARPTDTQYF,TGTGCCAGCAGTGAAGCCCGCCCCACGGATACGCAGTATTTT
TRBV4-2,TRBD2,-,TRBJ2-1,CASSLSGIQNNEQFF,TGTGCCAGCAGTCTTAGCGGGATCCAGAACAATGAGCAGTTCTTC
TRBV5-6,TRBD1,-,TRBJ1-2,CASRRGTANGYTF,TGTGCCAGCAGGCGGGGGACAGCAAATGGCTACACCTTC
TRBV7-2,-,once,TRBJ1-2,CASSSVGWGGYTF,TGTGCCAGCAGCTCTGTGGGGTGGGGTGGCTACACCTTC
TRBV29-1,-,few,TRBJ2-1,CSVEGGLSSYNEQFF,TGCAGCGTGGAAGGAGGTCTCAGCTCCTACAATGAGCAGTTCTTC
TRBV14,TRBD2,-,TRBJ2-2,CASSRPGLVRPGELFF,TGTGCCAGCAGCCGACCGGGACTAGTCCGCCCCGGGGAGCTGTTTTTT
TRBV5-8,TRBD2,many,TRBJ2-1,CASSFGRARNEQFF,TGTGCCAGCAGCTTTGGGAGGGCTAGGAATGAGCAGTTCTTC
TRBV29-1,TRBD1,-,TRBJ1-1,CREVAGGLYTEAFF,TGCAGGGAAGTGGCAGGGGGCTTGTACACTGAAGCTTTCTTT
TRBV9,TRBD2,-,TRBJ2-3,CASSVGSGRGTDTQYF,TGTGCCAGCAGCGTAGGGAGCGGGAGAGGCACAGATACGCAGTATTTT